This T cell receptor beta chain appears in the sequencing data of a study of blood T cell repertoires in COVID-19. Whole-study context: PBMCs, B-cell-depleted T cells, or T cells were the source of the cDNA or gDNA that made up the material.

Profiling relied on immunoSEQ multiplex PCR, and the TCRdb table lists in-frame clones only, not all of them. The sample lists about 47,000 clones, approximately 85% seen once, with 3% in the top ten. Per germline, CDR1 SNHLY and CDR2 FYNNEI. After removal of 4 bases from V and 3 bases from J, the junction contained 7 bases not matched to a gene. The CDR3 is made up of 17 amino acids. This receptor was identified in a man between 45 and 60 years old with active COVID-19. The sample consisted of peripheral blood. The chain couples TRBV2 to TRBJ2-1; 12 nucleotides match TRBD2. DNA for the CDR3: TGTGCCAGCAGTGGCCACCCGACTAGCGGGAGCTACAATGAGCAGTTCTTC. This sequence encodes CASSGHPTSGSYNEQFF.